The source of this T cell receptor beta chain is a study of T cells in localized non-small cell lung cancer. Whole-study results and caveats: The study detected a median approximately 55 of the top 100 tumor clones in adjacent lung. Longer overall survival was seen with higher T cell density measured in blood.

Note on this clone: The antigen remains undetermined.

Some clones are missing from TCRdb's copy, which holds only in-frame ones; the method was immunoSEQ multiplex PCR. The sample records about 1,700 clones, 25% to 30% being singletons. This clonotype originated in a male donor at least 60 years old with stage II squamous cell lung carcinoma. The specimen was normal lung tissue next to the tumor, collected before any cancer treatment.

The CDR3: CSAGTGRNGYTF. The CDR3 DNA follows: TGCAGCGCCGGGACAGGGCGAAATGGCTACACCTTC. This chain joins TRBV29-1 and TRBJ1-2; 9 nucleotides match TRBD1. Unmatched junction bases numbered 6, after V lost 7 bases and J lost 6 bases. The CDR3 sequence is 12 residues long. The germline gives CDR1 SQVTM, CDR2 ANQGSEA.